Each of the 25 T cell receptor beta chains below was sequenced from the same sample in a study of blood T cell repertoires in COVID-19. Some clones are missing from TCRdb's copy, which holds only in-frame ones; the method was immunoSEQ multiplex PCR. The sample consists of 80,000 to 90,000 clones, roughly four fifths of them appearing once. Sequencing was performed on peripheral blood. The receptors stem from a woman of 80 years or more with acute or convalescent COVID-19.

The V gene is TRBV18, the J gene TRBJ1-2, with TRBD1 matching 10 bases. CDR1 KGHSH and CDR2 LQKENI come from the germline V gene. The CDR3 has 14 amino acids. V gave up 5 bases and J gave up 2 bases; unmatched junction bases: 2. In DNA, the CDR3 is TGTGCCAGCTCAAGGGACAGGGGCAACTATGGCTACACCTTC. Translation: CASSRDRGNYGYTF.

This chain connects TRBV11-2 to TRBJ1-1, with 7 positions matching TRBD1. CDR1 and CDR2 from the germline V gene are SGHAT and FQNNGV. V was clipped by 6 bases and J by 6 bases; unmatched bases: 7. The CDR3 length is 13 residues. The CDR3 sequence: CASRRDREPEAFF. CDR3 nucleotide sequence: TGTGCCAGCAGACGCGACAGGGAACCTGAAGCTTTCTTT.

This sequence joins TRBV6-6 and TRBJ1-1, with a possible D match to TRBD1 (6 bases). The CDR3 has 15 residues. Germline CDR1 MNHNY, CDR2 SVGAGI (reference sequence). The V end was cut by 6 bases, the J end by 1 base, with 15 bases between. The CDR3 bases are TGTGCCAGCAGACCCGGGACACCGGAGAACACTGAAGCTTTCTTT. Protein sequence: CASRPGTPENTEAFF.

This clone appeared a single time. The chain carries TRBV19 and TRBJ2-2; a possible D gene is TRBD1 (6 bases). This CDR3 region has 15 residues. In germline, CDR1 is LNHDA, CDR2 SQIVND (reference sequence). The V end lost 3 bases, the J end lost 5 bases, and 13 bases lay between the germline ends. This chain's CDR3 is CASSIPTGQTGELFF. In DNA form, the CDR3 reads TGTGCCAGTAGTATCCCGACAGGACAAACCGGGGAGCTGTTTTTT.

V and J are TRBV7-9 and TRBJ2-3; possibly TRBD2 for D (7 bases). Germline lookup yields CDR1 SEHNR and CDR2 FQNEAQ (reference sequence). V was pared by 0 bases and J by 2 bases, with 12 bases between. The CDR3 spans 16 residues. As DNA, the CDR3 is TGTGCCAGCAGCTTAGCAGGGGGGAGGGACACAGATACGCAGTATTTT. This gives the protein CASSLAGGRDTDTQYF.

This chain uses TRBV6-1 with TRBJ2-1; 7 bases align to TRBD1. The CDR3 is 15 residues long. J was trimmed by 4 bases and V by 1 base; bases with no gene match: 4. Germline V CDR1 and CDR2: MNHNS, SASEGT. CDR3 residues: CASSEGQGTYNEQFF. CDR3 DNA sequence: TGTGCCAGCAGTGAAGGACAGGGAACTTACAATGAGCAGTTCTTC.

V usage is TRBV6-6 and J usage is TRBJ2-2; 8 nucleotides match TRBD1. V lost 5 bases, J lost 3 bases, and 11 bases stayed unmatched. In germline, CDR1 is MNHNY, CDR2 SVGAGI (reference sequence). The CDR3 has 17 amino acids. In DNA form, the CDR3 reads TGTGCCAGCAGTCCGACAGGGGTCCAAAGGGACACCGGGGAGCTGTTTTTT. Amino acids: CASSPTGVQRDTGELFF.

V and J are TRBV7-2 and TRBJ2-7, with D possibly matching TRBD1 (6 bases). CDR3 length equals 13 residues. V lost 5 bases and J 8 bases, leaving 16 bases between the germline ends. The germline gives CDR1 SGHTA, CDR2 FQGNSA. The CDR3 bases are TGTGCCAGCAGCCCCCAGCAGGGGTTCCAGCAGTACTTC. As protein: CASSPQQGFQQYF.

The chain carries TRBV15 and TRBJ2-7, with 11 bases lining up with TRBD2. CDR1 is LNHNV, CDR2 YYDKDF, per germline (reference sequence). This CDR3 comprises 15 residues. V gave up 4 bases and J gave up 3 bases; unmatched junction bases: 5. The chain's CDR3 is CATSIGLAGVYEQYF. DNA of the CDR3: TGTGCCACCAGCATCGGACTAGCGGGCGTCTACGAGCAGTACTTC. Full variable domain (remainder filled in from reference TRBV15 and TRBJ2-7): DAMVIQNPRYQVTQFGKPVTLSCSQTLNHNVMYWYQQKSSQAPKLLFHYYDKDFNNEADTPDNFQSRRPNTSFCFLDIRSPGLGDTAMYLCATSIGLAGVYEQYFGPGTRLTVT.

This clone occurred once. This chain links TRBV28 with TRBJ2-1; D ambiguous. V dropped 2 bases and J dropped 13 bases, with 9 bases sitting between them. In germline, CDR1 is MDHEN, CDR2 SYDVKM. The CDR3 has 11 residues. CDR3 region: CASSLGSSQFF. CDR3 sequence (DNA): TGTGCCAGCAGTTTAGGCTCATCACAGTTCTTC. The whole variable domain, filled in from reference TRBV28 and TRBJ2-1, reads DVKVTQSSRYLVKRTGEKVFLECVQDMDHENMFWYRQDPGLGLRLIYFSYDVKMKEKGDIPEGYSVSREKKERFSLILESASTNQTSMYLCASSLGSSQFFGPGTRLTVL.

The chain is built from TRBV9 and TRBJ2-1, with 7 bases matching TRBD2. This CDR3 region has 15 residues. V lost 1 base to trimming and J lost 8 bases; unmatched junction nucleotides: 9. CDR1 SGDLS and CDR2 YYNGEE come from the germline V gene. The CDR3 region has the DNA TGTGCCAGCAGCGTATACGAGCGGGGCCCTTATGAGCAGTTCTTC. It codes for CASSVYERGPYEQFF.

This CDR3 is CASSYGRVGIEQYF. In DNA, the CDR3 is TGTGCCAGCAGTTACGGGAGGGTAGGGATCGAGCAGTACTTC. The chain employs TRBV6-6 and TRBJ2-7; 7 nucleotides match TRBD2. The germline CDR1 and CDR2 sequences are MNHNY and SVGAGI (reference sequence). The CDR3 loop spans 14 amino acids. V was clipped by 2 bases and J by 6 bases; unmatched bases: 7.

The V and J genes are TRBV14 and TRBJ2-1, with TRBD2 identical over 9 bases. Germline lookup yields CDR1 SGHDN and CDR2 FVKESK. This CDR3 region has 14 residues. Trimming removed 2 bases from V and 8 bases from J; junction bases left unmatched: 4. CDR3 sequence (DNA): TGTGCCAGCAGCCAACCGGGACTAGCATATGAGCAGTTCTTC. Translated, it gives CASSQPGLAYEQFF.

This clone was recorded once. The CDR3 reads CASSIGQGGPNEQFF. CDR3 bases: TGTGCCAGCAGCATCGGACAGGGGGGCCCCAATGAGCAGTTCTTC. This chain uses TRBV6-6 with TRBJ2-1; 10 nucleotides line up with TRBD1. Trimming cost V 6 bases and J 6 bases; bases outside gene matches: 8. CDR3 length: 15 residues. Germline V CDR1 and CDR2: MNHNY, SVGAGI (reference sequence).

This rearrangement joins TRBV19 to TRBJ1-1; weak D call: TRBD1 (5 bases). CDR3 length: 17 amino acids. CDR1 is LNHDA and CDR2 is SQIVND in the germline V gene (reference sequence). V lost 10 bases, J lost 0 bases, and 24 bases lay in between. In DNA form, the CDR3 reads TGTGCCACCAACTCAAAACCTGCCGGACACCTGAACACTGAAGCTTTCTTT. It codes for CATNSKPAGHLNTEAFF.

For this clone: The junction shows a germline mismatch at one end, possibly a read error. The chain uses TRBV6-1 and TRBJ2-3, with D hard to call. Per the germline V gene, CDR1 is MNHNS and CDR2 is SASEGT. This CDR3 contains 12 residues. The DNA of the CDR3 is TGTGCCAGCAGTGAAACCACAGATCCGCAGTATTTT. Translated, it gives CASSETTDPQYF.

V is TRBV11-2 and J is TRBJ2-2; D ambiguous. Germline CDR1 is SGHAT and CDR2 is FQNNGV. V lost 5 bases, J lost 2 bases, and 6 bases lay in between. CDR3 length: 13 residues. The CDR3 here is CASSLLNTGELFF. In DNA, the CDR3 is TGTGCCAGCAGCCTATTAAACACCGGGGAGCTGTTTTTT.

CDR3 amino acids: CASSSGQGGNSPLHF. The CDR3 DNA sequence: TGTGCCAGCAGTTCGGGACAGGGAGGGAATTCACCCCTCCACTTT. The chain employs TRBV28 and TRBJ1-6; 9 positions match TRBD1. V gave up 4 bases and J gave up 7 bases; unmatched junction bases: 5. The V gene's germline CDR1 is MDHEN and CDR2 SYDVKM. The CDR3 covers 15 residues.

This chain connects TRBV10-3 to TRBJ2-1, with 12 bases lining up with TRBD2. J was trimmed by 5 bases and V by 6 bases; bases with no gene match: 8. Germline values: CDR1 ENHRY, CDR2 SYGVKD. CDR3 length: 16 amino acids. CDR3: CAISLSSGGEHNEQFF. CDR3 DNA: TGTGCCATCAGCCTATCTAGCGGGGGGGAACACAATGAGCAGTTCTTC.

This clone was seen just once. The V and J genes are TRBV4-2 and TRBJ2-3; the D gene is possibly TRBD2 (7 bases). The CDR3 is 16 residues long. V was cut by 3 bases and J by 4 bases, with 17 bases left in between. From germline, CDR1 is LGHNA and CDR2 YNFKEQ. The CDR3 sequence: CASSQEGGRGADTQYF. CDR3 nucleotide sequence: TGTGCCAGCAGCCAGGAGGGGGGGAGAGGAGCAGATACGCAGTATTTT.

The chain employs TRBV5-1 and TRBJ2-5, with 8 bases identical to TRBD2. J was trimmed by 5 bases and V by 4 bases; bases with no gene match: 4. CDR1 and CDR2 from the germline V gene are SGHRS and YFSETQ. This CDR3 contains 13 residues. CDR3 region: CASSRRGDETQYF. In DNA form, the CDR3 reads TGCGCCAGCAGCCGGCGGGGGGACGAGACCCAGTACTTC.

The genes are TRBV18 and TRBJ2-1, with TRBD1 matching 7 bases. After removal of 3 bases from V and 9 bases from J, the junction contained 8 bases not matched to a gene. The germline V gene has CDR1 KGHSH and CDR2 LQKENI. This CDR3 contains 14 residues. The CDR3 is CASSPFTGDGEQFF. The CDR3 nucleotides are TGTGCCAGCTCACCTTTCACAGGGGACGGTGAGCAGTTCTTC.

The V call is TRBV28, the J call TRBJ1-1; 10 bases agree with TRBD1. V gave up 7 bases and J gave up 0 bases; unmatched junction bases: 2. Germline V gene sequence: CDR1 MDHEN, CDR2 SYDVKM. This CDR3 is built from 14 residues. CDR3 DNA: TGTGCCAGCAAGACAGGGGGCATGAACACTGAAGCTTTCTTT. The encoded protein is CASKTGGMNTEAFF.

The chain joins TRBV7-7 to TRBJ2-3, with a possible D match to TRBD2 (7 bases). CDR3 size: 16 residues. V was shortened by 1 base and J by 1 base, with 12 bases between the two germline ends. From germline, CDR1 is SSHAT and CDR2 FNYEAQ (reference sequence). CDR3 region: CASSLGVGGGTDTQYF. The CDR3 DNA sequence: TGTGCCAGCAGCTTAGGAGTAGGGGGGGGCACAGATACGCAGTATTTT.

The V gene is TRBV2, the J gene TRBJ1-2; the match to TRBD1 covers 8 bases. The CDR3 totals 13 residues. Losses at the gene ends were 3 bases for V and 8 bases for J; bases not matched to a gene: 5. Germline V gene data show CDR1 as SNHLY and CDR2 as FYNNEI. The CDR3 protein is CASSDRGPVGYTF. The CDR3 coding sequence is TGTGCCAGCAGTGACAGGGGGCCAGTCGGCTACACCTTC.